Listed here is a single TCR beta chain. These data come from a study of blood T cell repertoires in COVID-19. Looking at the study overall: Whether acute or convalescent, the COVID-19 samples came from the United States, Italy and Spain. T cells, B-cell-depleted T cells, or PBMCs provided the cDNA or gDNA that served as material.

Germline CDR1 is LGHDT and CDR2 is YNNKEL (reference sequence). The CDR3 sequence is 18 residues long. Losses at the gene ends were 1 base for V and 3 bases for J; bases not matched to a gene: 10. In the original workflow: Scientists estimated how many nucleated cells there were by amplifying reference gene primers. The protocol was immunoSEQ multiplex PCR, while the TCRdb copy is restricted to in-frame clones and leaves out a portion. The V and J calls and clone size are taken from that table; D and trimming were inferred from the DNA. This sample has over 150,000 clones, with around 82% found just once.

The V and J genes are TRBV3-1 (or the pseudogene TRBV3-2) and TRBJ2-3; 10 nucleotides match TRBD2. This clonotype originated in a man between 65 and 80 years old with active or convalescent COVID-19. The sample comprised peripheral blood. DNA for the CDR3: TGTGCCAGCAGCCAAGCGTTAGGTAGCGGGGGGATTACAGATACGCAGTATTTT. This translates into CASSQALGSGGITDTQYF.